The present TCR beta chain was sequenced within a study of cytomegalovirus exposure and HLA in healthy donors. General observations from the study: Later analysis indicated greater clonal expansion among HLA-associated TCR beta chains than among equally common other chains. Exclusion as indistinguishable affected some V segments, including TRBV6-2 and TRBV6-3.

Points on this clone: What it recognizes is unknown.

The V gene end was trimmed by 0 bases and the J gene end by 5 bases; junction bases not matched to a gene: 12. This CDR3 comprises 17 residues. Germline V gene data show CDR1 as PRHDT and CDR2 as FYEKMQ (reference sequence). Both 60 Vbeta primers and 13 Jbeta primers went into the PCR. Clones were sequenced by immunoSEQ multiplex PCR, and TCRdb holds only the in-frame ones, with some missing. The table has 66,000 or so clones, 89% seen once. The sequencing sample was made of PBMCs. The TCR comes from a man aged 25-40 years in good health and CMV-seropositive. The genes are TRBV13 and TRBJ2-7; 8 bases align to TRBD2. The CDR3 loop is CASSLGRNSIAGNEQYF. CDR3 nucleotide sequence: TGTGCCAGCAGCTTAGGCCGTAACTCCATAGCGGGAAACGAGCAGTACTTC.